A selection of T cell receptor beta chains follows, all from one sample in a study of shared clonotypes between healthy human individuals. TCRdb's table, derived via immunoSEQ multiplex PCR, lists solely in-frame clones and lacks some. The repertoire has around 2.5 million clones, approximately 94% of them found once; the top ten carry about 0.34%. The sample taken for sequencing was naive CD4+ T cells from PBMCs. These receptors were obtained from a man between 18 and 29 years old in good health. Some clones in this sample may be carry-over from other donors' samples. Both conserved end residues are part of each CDR3. D genes are given only for firm matches. Clone size is shown for a subset of rows, as once, few, many or a class of expanded clone.

CDR3nt: TGTGCCAGCAGTCCAGGGGGAGTGGGCGGGCGGTACCAAGAGACCCAGTACTTC
CDR3aa: CASSPGGVGGRYQETQYF
j_gene: TRBJ2-5
v_gene: TRBV28
abundance: NA
d_gene: TRBD1

CDR3nt: TGTGCCACCAGCCCTGGACCCGCAGCCTACAATGAGCAGTTCTTC
CDR3aa: CATSPGPAAYNEQFF
j_gene: TRBJ2-1
v_gene: TRBV15
abundance: NA
d_gene: NA

CDR3nt: TGTGCCAGCTCACCCGGGCGGGATCCGGTCGAGCAGTACTTC
CDR3aa: CASSPGRDPVEQYF
j_gene: TRBJ2-7
v_gene: TRBV18
abundance: NA
d_gene: NA

CDR3nt: TGTGCCAGCAGTTACCGGGCAGGGTACACAGATACGCAGTATTTT
CDR3aa: CASSYRAGYTDTQYF
j_gene: TRBJ2-3
v_gene: TRBV28
abundance: NA
d_gene: NA

CDR3nt: TGTGCCAGCAGTTTTCGACAGGGGAAATCAGTTGGGTCCGGGGAGCTGTTTTTT
CDR3aa: CASSFRQGKSVGSGELFF
j_gene: TRBJ2-2
v_gene: TRBV28
abundance: NA
d_gene: TRBD1

CDR3nt: TGTGCCAGCAGGAAAGGTGTAGCCGCCGATGAGCAGTTCTTC
CDR3aa: CASRKGVAADEQFF
j_gene: TRBJ2-1
v_gene: TRBV11-2
abundance: NA
d_gene: NA

CDR3nt: TGTGCCAGCAGCTTCACCGGGACGGTGAATGAAAAACTGTTTTTT
CDR3aa: CASSFTGTVNEKLFF
j_gene: TRBJ1-4
v_gene: TRBV7-2
abundance: NA
d_gene: NA

CDR3nt: TGTGCCAGCTCCCACGGCGGGACAGGGAACACCGGGGAGCTGTTTTTT
CDR3aa: CASSHGGTGNTGELFF
j_gene: TRBJ2-2
v_gene: TRBV18
abundance: once
d_gene: TRBD1

CDR3nt: TGTGCCAGCAGCGTCCAGGGAGGGGAGGGGACCCAGTACTTC
CDR3aa: CASSVQGGEGTQYF
j_gene: TRBJ2-5
v_gene: TRBV9
abundance: NA
d_gene: TRBD2

CDR3nt: TGTGCCAGCAGCTTCGGGAGGGAGACCCAGTACTTC
CDR3aa: CASSFGRETQYF
j_gene: TRBJ2-5
v_gene: TRBV5-4
abundance: NA
d_gene: TRBD2

CDR3nt: TGTGCCAGCAGTGGGGGACACGAGAAAGCTTTCTTT
CDR3aa: CASSGGHEKAFF
j_gene: TRBJ1-1
v_gene: TRBV28
abundance: NA
d_gene: NA

CDR3nt: TGTGCCAGCGCTACGGGCTACGAGCAGTACTTC
CDR3aa: CASATGYEQYF
j_gene: TRBJ2-7
v_gene: TRBV6-1
abundance: NA
d_gene: NA

CDR3nt: TGTGCCAGCAGCCCAAGGGACAGGGGAGAAACTGGGGCCAACGTCCTGACTTTC
CDR3aa: CASSPRDRGETGANVLTF
j_gene: TRBJ2-6
v_gene: TRBV9
abundance: NA
d_gene: TRBD1

CDR3nt: TGTGCCAGCAGTTTATTGGCCCCGGCAGGCCAAAGGGGAGAGACCCAGTACTTC
CDR3aa: CASSLLAPAGQRGETQYF
j_gene: TRBJ2-5
v_gene: TRBV28
abundance: NA
d_gene: NA

CDR3nt: TGTGCCAGCAGCTTAGCGTGGGAGGGCCGTAGCACAGATACGCAGTATTTT
CDR3aa: CASSLAWEGRSTDTQYF
j_gene: TRBJ2-3
v_gene: TRBV13
abundance: NA
d_gene: TRBD2

CDR3nt: TGTGCCAGCAGCCCCCAGGAAGCGGGAGGGCCCATAGATACGCAGTATTTT
CDR3aa: CASSPQEAGGPIDTQYF
j_gene: TRBJ2-3
v_gene: TRBV7-9
abundance: NA
d_gene: TRBD2

CDR3nt: TGTGCCAGCAGCCCTAGACGCTTCTCTGGAAACACCATATATTTT
CDR3aa: CASSPRRFSGNTIYF
j_gene: TRBJ1-3
v_gene: TRBV7-2
abundance: NA
d_gene: NA

CDR3nt: TGTGCCAGCTCACAACAGGGTACTGAGCAGTTCTTC
CDR3aa: CASSQQGTEQFF
j_gene: TRBJ2-1
v_gene: TRBV18
abundance: NA
d_gene: NA

CDR3nt: TGTGCCAGCAGCTTCCTTCGGACTAGTCGGTACGAGCAGTACTTC
CDR3aa: CASSFLRTSRYEQYF
j_gene: TRBJ2-7
v_gene: TRBV7-2
abundance: NA
d_gene: TRBD2

CDR3nt: TGTGCCAGCAGTGTAGCAGGATACGAGCAGTACTTC
CDR3aa: CASSVAGYEQYF
j_gene: TRBJ2-7
v_gene: TRBV2
abundance: NA
d_gene: NA

CDR3nt: TGTGCCAGCGCCCGCGGGGCGGGAGGGCAGCAGTACTTC
CDR3aa: CASARGAGGQQYF
j_gene: TRBJ2-7
v_gene: TRBV6-6
abundance: NA
d_gene: TRBD2

CDR3nt: TGTGCCAGCAGCGTAGAGGGACGCTTTCAGGAGACCCAGTACTTC
CDR3aa: CASSVEGRFQETQYF
j_gene: TRBJ2-5
v_gene: TRBV9
abundance: NA
d_gene: NA

CDR3nt: TGTGCCAGCACCAAACCCGGGTCCTACGAGCAGTACTTC
CDR3aa: CASTKPGSYEQYF
j_gene: TRBJ2-7
v_gene: TRBV28
abundance: NA
d_gene: NA

CDR3nt: TGTGCCAGCAGCTTGGTTGGTGGCTCTTACAATGAGCAGTTCTTC
CDR3aa: CASSLVGGSYNEQFF
j_gene: TRBJ2-1
v_gene: TRBV5-6
abundance: NA
d_gene: NA

CDR3nt: TGTGCCAGCTCACCACGACAGGTCTTTATGAACACTGAAGCTTTCTTT
CDR3aa: CASSPRQVFMNTEAFF
j_gene: TRBJ1-1
v_gene: TRBV18
abundance: NA
d_gene: NA

CDR3nt: TGTGCCAGCTCACCAACCATAGTAAAGGACACTTACTCCTACGAGCAGTACTTC
CDR3aa: CASSPTIVKDTYSYEQYF
j_gene: TRBJ2-7
v_gene: TRBV18
abundance: once
d_gene: NA

CDR3nt: TGTGCCAGTAGTCCCAGGGTAGCAGACAACTACAATGAGCAGTTCTTC
CDR3aa: CASSPRVADNYNEQFF
j_gene: TRBJ2-1
v_gene: TRBV19
abundance: once
d_gene: NA

CDR3nt: TGTGCCAGCAGTTTCCGACAGGGACAAGAGACCCAGTACTTC
CDR3aa: CASSFRQGQETQYF
j_gene: TRBJ2-5
v_gene: TRBV27
abundance: NA
d_gene: TRBD1

CDR3nt: TGTGCCAGCAGCTACGGGACCTTTTCCTCCTACGAGCAGTACTTC
CDR3aa: CASSYGTFSSYEQYF
j_gene: TRBJ2-7
v_gene: TRBV5-6
abundance: NA
d_gene: NA